These 27 T cell receptor beta chains share one sample of origin, sequenced in a study of blood T cell repertoires in COVID-19. Only in-frame clones appear in the TCRdb table, and some are missing; sequencing was by immunoSEQ multiplex PCR. Here the sample spans about 140,000 clones, 65% to 80% being singletons. Sequencing input: peripheral blood. The receptor source for this set is a man aged 55-75 years with acute or convalescent COVID-19.

The chain couples TRBV6-1 to TRBJ1-5, with D unresolved. Trimming shortened V by 2 bases and J by 4 bases, and 12 bases separated the two germline ends. Per germline, CDR1 MNHNS and CDR2 SASEGT. This CDR3 has 15 amino acids. CDR3 sequence reads: CASSERGRPNQPQHF. CDR3 coding DNA: TGTGCCAGCAGTGAAAGAGGGAGGCCTAATCAGCCCCAGCATTTT.

The rearrangement uses TRBV11-2 and TRBJ2-7; maybe TRBD1 (5 bases). Germline-derived CDR1 and CDR2 are SGHAT and FQNNGV. The CDR3 has 12 residues. V was trimmed by 2 bases and J by 7 bases, leaving 9 bases between them. The CDR3 reads CASSLRGWEQYF. The CDR3 nucleotides read TGTGCCAGCAGCTTAAGGGGCTGGGAGCAGTACTTC. Filled out from reference TRBV11-2 and TRBJ2-7, the complete variable domain reads EAGVAQSPRYKIIEKRQSVAFWCNPISGHATLYWYQQILGQGPKLLIQFQNNGVVDDSQLPKDRFSAERLKGVDSTLKIQPAKLEDSAVYLCASSLRGWEQYFGPGTRLTVT.

This chain joins TRBV7-2 and TRBJ1-4, with D possibly matching TRBD1 (5 bases). Per germline, CDR1 SGHTA and CDR2 FQGNSA. The germline V and J ends were trimmed by 2 bases and 5 bases, with 12 bases remaining between them. The CDR3 contains 15 residues. DNA for the CDR3: TGTGCCAGCAGCTTAAATCCGGGGGGGAATGAAAAACTGTTTTTT. Encoded protein: CASSLNPGGNEKLFF.

The rearrangement uses TRBV5-1 and TRBJ1-1; D might be TRBD1 (5 bases). The CDR3 extends over 13 amino acids. From germline, CDR1 is SGHRS and CDR2 YFSETQ. Trimming cost V 0 bases and J 4 bases, with 7 bases left between them. The CDR3 region is CASSLVGVTEAFF. CDR3 nucleotides: TGCGCCAGCAGCTTGGTAGGGGTCACTGAAGCTTTCTTT.

The genes are TRBV18 and TRBJ2-1; 10 positions match TRBD2. The germline CDR1 and CDR2 sequences are KGHSH and LQKENI. This CDR3 is 16 amino acids long. V dropped 7 bases and J dropped 1; count of bases not matched to a gene: 7. The CDR3 is CASWRTSGPSYNEQFF. The CDR3 region has the DNA TGTGCCAGCTGGCGGACTAGCGGACCATCCTACAATGAGCAGTTCTTC.

The J gene is TRBJ1-5, the V gene TRBV19, with TRBD1 matching 8 bases. Germline CDR1 reads LNHDA; CDR2 reads SQIVND (reference sequence). V was pared by 5 bases and J by 7 bases, with 7 bases of the junction left unmatched. The CDR3 contains 14 residues. CDR3 sequence: CASSYQGAGQPQHF. CDR3 nucleotides: TGTGCCAGTAGTTATCAGGGGGCAGGCCAGCCCCAGCATTTT.

The V gene is TRBV18, the J gene TRBJ2-2; D possibly corresponds to TRBD1 (6 bases). The length of the CDR3 is 13 residues. The V gene's germline CDR1 is KGHSH and CDR2 LQKENI. Between the trimmed V and J ends, which lost 3 bases and 10 bases, there was a span of 12 bases. The CDR3, as DNA: TGTGCCAGCTCACCCTTGTCAGGGGAGGAGCTGTTTTTT. Encoded protein: CASSPLSGEELFF.

The rearrangement links TRBV28 to TRBJ1-2; 10 bases match TRBD1. Germline values: CDR1 MDHEN, CDR2 SYDVKM. This CDR3 region has 15 residues. After removal of 10 bases from V and 4 bases from J, the junction contained 12 bases not matched to a gene. The CDR3 nucleotides read TGTGCCACCCGGACAGGGGGGGGACTTCTCTATGGCTACACCTTC. It is translated as CATRTGGGLLYGYTF.

The chain is built from TRBV19 and TRBJ2-7; TRBD2 aligns across 9 bases. The CDR3 contains 15 residues. Trimming at V came to 2 bases and at J to 3 bases, leaving 5 bases not matched to a gene. Germline V gene sequence: CDR1 LNHDA, CDR2 SQIVND (reference sequence). Here the CDR3 DNA reads TGTGCCAGTAGTATATCGGATAGCGGGAGCTACGAGCAGTACTTC. Protein: CASSISDSGSYEQYF. Together with reference TRBV19 and TRBJ2-7, the CDR3 gives the full variable domain: DGGITQSPKYLFRKEGQNVTLSCEQNLNHDAMYWYRQDPGQGLRLIYYSQIVNDFQKGDIAEGYSVSREKKESFPLTVTSAQKNPTAFYLCASSISDSGSYEQYFGPGTRLTVT.

The chain has TRBV9 and TRBJ1-3; D is unresolved. The CDR3 runs 16 residues. The germline V and J ends were trimmed by 1 base and 0 bases, with 11 bases remaining between them. Germline V lookup: CDR1 SGDLS, CDR2 YYNGEE. In nucleotides, the CDR3 is TGTGCCAGCAGCGTATCAGGCGTCTACTCTGGAAACACCATATATTTT. Encoded protein: CASSVSGVYSGNTIYF.

The CDR3 protein is CASSILREQGSEQYF. In nucleotides, the CDR3 is TGTGCCAGTAGTATCCTCCGGGAACAGGGCAGCGAGCAGTACTTC. The chain links TRBV19 to TRBJ2-7; possible D gene TRBD1, 6 bases. V was clipped by 3 bases and J by 6 bases, with 18 bases between them. Germline V CDR1 and CDR2: LNHDA, SQIVND (reference sequence). The CDR3 is 15 residues long.

The J gene is TRBJ1-3, the V gene TRBV7-9; 7 positions match TRBD1. Per the germline V gene, CDR1 is SEHNR and CDR2 is FQNEAQ (reference sequence). This CDR3 region has 14 residues. V shed 2 bases and J 2 bases; nucleotides not matched to a gene: 0. This CDR3 is CASSLTGAGNTIYF. The DNA for the CDR3 is TGTGCCAGCAGCTTAACAGGGGCTGGAAACACCATATATTTT.

The V call is TRBV2, the J call TRBJ1-1; 7 bases fit TRBD1. Trimming took 8 bases from V and 6 from J; bases not matched to a gene: 12. The CDR3 runs to 14 residues. Germline lookup yields CDR1 SNHLY and CDR2 FYNNEI. CDR3: CASGSTGAIAEAFF. The CDR3 DNA follows: TGTGCCAGCGGTTCCACAGGGGCGATCGCTGAAGCTTTCTTT.

The rearrangement joins TRBV9 to TRBJ2-7; 8 bases agree with TRBD1. Trimming cost V 3 bases and J 6 bases; bases outside gene matches: 8. This CDR3 has 14 amino acids. CDR1 is SGDLS, CDR2 YYNGEE, per germline. This CDR3 reads CASSAGQGNSEQYF. The DNA of the CDR3 is TGTGCCAGCAGCGCCGGACAGGGAAATAGCGAGCAGTACTTC. Variable domain in full (rest from reference TRBV9 and TRBJ2-7): DSGVTQTPKHLITATGQRVTLRCSPRSGDLSVYWYQQSLDQGLQFLIQYYNGEERAKGNILERFSAQQFPDLHSELNLSSLELGDSALYFCASSAGQGNSEQYFGPGTRLTVT.

This clone showed up just once. V gene TRBV5-1 combines with J gene TRBJ2-3, with D possibly TRBD1 on 6 matching bases. Germline V gene sequence: CDR1 SGHRS, CDR2 YFSETQ. Deletions cut 4 bases from V and 4 bases from J, with 13 bases between. This CDR3 spans 14 amino acids. The CDR3 here is CASSPRGTADTQYF. CDR3 sequence (DNA): TGCGCCAGCAGCCCTAGGGGGACCGCAGATACGCAGTATTTT.

Notes on this clone: At one boundary the junction diverges from the germline segment, which might be a read error. The chain links TRBV6-5 to TRBJ2-7, with TRBD2 matching 12 bases. The CDR3 is 12 amino acids. Germline V gene data show CDR1 as MNHEY and CDR2 as SVGAGI. This CDR3 is CASRDTTSGGSF. The CDR3, as DNA: TGTGCCAGCAGGGACACGACTAGCGGGGGTAGCTTC.

The chain recombines TRBV4-1 with TRBJ1-6; 10 bases are a match to TRBD1. With 4 bases clipped from V and 9 bases from J, the junction kept 3 bases outside the gene matches. This CDR3 region has 14 residues. The germline gives CDR1 MGHRA, CDR2 YSYEKL. CDR3: CASSPTGGVSPLHF. The CDR3 DNA sequence: TGCGCCAGCAGCCCGACAGGGGGCGTTTCACCCCTCCACTTT.

The rearrangement joins TRBV3-1 (or the pseudogene TRBV3-2) to TRBJ2-4; D is uncertain. The CDR3 length is 17 residues. CDR1 is LGHDT and CDR2 is YNNKEL in the germline V gene (reference sequence). Trimming shortened V by 3 bases and J by 0 bases, and 15 bases separated the two germline ends. CDR3 in amino acids: CASSQRPHIVAKNIQYF. As DNA, the CDR3 is TGTGCCAGCAGCCAGAGGCCTCATATCGTAGCCAAAAACATTCAGTACTTC.

The chain has TRBV19 and TRBJ1-2, with 7 bases matching TRBD1. CDR1 and CDR2 from the germline V gene are LNHDA and SQIVND (reference sequence). V lost 5 bases and J lost 8; bases outside the gene matches: 8. CDR3 length: 13 amino acids. The CDR3 DNA reads TGTGCCAGTAGTGTCCGACAGGGTCGAGGCTACACCTTC. Residues: CASSVRQGRGYTF.

This clone was found a few times. This CDR3 is CASSRAGARSGNTIYF. In DNA form, the CDR3 reads TGTGCCAGCAGCCGGGCGGGGGCACGCTCTGGAAACACCATATATTTT. The V and J genes are TRBV7-9 and TRBJ1-3; D might be TRBD1 (6 bases). With 5 bases removed from V and 0 bases from J, the gap between germline ends came to 14 bases. CDR1 is SEHNR, CDR2 FQNEAQ, per germline (reference sequence). This CDR3 spans 16 amino acids.

Points on this clone: One junction end disagrees with the germline gene, perhaps due to a read error. The V and J genes are TRBV7-2 and TRBJ2-7; 9 bases are a match to TRBD1. This CDR3 spans 12 amino acids. CDR1 SGHTA and CDR2 FQGNSA come from the germline V gene. In DNA, the CDR3 is TGTGCCAGCAGCTGGACAGGGGCTACGATCCTCTTC. Protein product: CASSWTGATILF. Full variable domain (rest looked up from reference TRBV7-2 and TRBJ2-7): GAGVSQSPSNKVTEKGKDVELRCDPISGHTALYWYRQSLGQGLEFLIYFQGNSAPDKSGLPSDRFSAERTGGSVSTLTIQRTQQEDSAVYLCASSWTGATILFGPGTRLTVT.

This clone was seen a few times. This chain uses TRBV10-3 with TRBJ2-7, with 11 positions matching TRBD2. CDR3 length: 14 residues. The V and J ends lost 10 bases and 4 bases, in that order; junction bases with no gene match: 9. Germline lookup yields CDR1 ENHRY and CDR2 SYGVKD. Here the CDR3 DNA reads TGTGCCACCGATAGCGGGAGGGCTTTATACGAGCAGTACTTC. Translation gives CATDSGRALYEQYF.

The chain's CDR3 is CASSPSRTGNTEAFF. DNA for the CDR3: TGTGCCAGCAGCCCCAGCAGGACAGGGAACACTGAAGCTTTCTTT. The rearrangement joins TRBV7-2 to TRBJ1-1; 7 bases are a match to TRBD1. Germline V lookup: CDR1 SGHTA, CDR2 FQGNSA. This CDR3 contains 15 residues. J lost 1 base, V lost 5 bases, and 7 bases had no gene match.

The V and J genes are TRBV19 and TRBJ1-2; D gene ambiguous. The CDR3 extends over 13 amino acids. The germline gives CDR1 LNHDA, CDR2 SQIVND (reference sequence). Between the trimmed V and J ends, which lost 4 bases and 3 bases, there was a span of 9 bases. The CDR3 here is CASSNQEDYGYTF. The DNA of the CDR3 is TGTGCCAGTAGTAATCAAGAGGACTATGGCTACACCTTC.

The chain combines TRBV7-9 with TRBJ1-4; no clear D. Germline V gene data show CDR1 as SEHNR and CDR2 as FQNEAQ (reference sequence). This CDR3 spans 15 amino acids. The V end lost 3 bases, the J end lost 0 bases, and 8 bases lay between the germline ends. The CDR3 nucleotides read TGTGCCAGCAGCTTCCCCCGGGCAACTAATGAAAAACTGTTTTTT. This codes for CASSFPRATNEKLFF. Together with reference TRBV7-9 and TRBJ1-4, the CDR3 gives the full variable domain: DTGVSQNPRHKITKRGQNVTFRCDPISEHNRLYWYRQTLGQGPEFLTYFQNEAQLEKSRLLSDRFSAERPKGSFSTLEIQRTEQGDSAMYLCASSFPRATNEKLFFGSGTQLSVL.

The genes are TRBV5-1 and TRBJ1-5, with D unclear. Germline V gene data show CDR1 as SGHRS and CDR2 as YFSETQ. The V gene lost 0 bases and the J gene lost 6 bases, with 10 bases spanning the gap. The CDR3 is made up of 14 amino acids. In DNA, the CDR3 is TGCGCCAGCAGCTTGGCCCTGGCTGGTCAGCCCCAGCATTTT. Amino acid sequence: CASSLALAGQPQHF. Complete variable domain (other parts from reference TRBV5-1 and TRBJ1-5): KAGVTQTPRYLIKTRGQQVTLSCSPISGHRSVSWYQQTPGQGLQFLFEYFSETQRNKGNFPGRFSGRQFSNSRSEMNVSTLELGDSALYLCASSLALAGQPQHFGDGTRLSIL.

V and J are TRBV6-5 and TRBJ1-4, with a tentative D call TRBD1 (6 bases). Germline loops: CDR1 MNHEY, CDR2 SVGAGI. Trimming took off 0 bases at V and 6 bases at J, with 11 bases between the two ends. This CDR3 spans 15 amino acids. The CDR3 bases are TGTGCCAGCAGTTACTCTGGACAGTTAGATGAAAAACTGTTTTTT. It is translated as CASSYSGQLDEKLFF.